These T cell receptor beta chains were read from a single sample in a study of T-cell memory formation after mild COVID-19. TCRdb passed the 5' RACE reads through MiXCR, listing each CDR3 protein once. Here the sample spans about 430,000 distinct CDR3 sequences, roughly 26% being singletons. The sample comprised PBMCs or a T cell subset sorted from them (not recorded which). All receptors come from an adult woman who had mild COVID-19 (a few samples of this study predate the infection). Cell type and time point are not known. The CDR3 runs from the conserved cysteine through the conserved F or W. A D gene is named only where the DNA matches it firmly. Rows may omit the clone size; those that give it use once, few, many or a size class.

v_gene	j_gene	d_gene	abundance	CDR3aa	CDR3nt
TRBV9	TRBJ2-7	-	few	CASSVAVSSEQYF	TGTGCCAGCAGCGTAGCGGTTAGCTCCGAGCAGTACTTC
TRBV11-2	TRBJ1-1	-	few	CASSPGPSGNTEAFF	TGTGCCAGCAGCCCTGGGCCCTCCGGGAACACTGAAGCTTTCTTT
TRBV4-3	TRBJ2-5	TRBD2	-	CASSQVVSLAASGTQYF	TGCGCCAGCAGCCAAGTGGTGTCCCTAGCGGCCTCCGGGACCCAGTACTTC
TRBV5-5	TRBJ2-2	-	-	CASSGGRDAFGTGELFF	TGTGCCAGCAGCGGGGGCCGGGACGCCTTCGGGACCGGGGAGCTGTTTTTT
TRBV29-1	TRBJ1-2	-	-	CSVGFHYGYTF	TGCAGCGTTGGATTTCACTATGGCTACACCTTC
TRBV4-3	TRBJ2-7	TRBD2	-	CASSQGVSSGALYEQYF	TGCGCCAGCAGCCAAGGAGTCAGTAGCGGGGCGCTCTACGAGCAGTACTTC
TRBV12-3/TRBV12-4	TRBJ2-5	-	-	CASSLNSPTGGAQYF	TGTGCCAGCAGTTTAAATTCCCCGACGGGTGGGGCCCAGTACTTC
TRBV20-1	TRBJ2-7	-	-	CSARDPDRYEQYF	TGCAGTGCTAGAGATCCCGACAGATACGAGCAGTACTTC
TRBV7-9	TRBJ2-1	-	few	CASSPINEQFF	TGTGCCAGCAGCCCTATCAATGAGCAGTTCTTC
TRBV29-1	TRBJ2-5	TRBD2	-	CSAGLADQETQYF	TGCAGCGCGGGACTAGCGGACCAAGAGACCCAGTACTTC
TRBV20-1	TRBJ1-2	TRBD1	-	CSARDRGSANYGYTF	TGCAGTGCTAGAGACAGGGGGTCAGCTAACTATGGCTACACCTTC
TRBV7-6	TRBJ2-1	TRBD2	few	CASSPRRGINEQFF	TGTGCCAGCAGTCCCAGGCGGGGGATCAATGAGCAGTTCTTC
TRBV9	TRBJ2-2	TRBD2	-	CASSVDPSGGTGELFF	TGTGCCAGCAGCGTAGATCCCAGCGGGGGCACCGGGGAGCTGTTTTTT
TRBV27	TRBJ1-1	-	-	CASSLTLQANTEAFF	TGTGCCAGCAGTTTAACACTACAGGCGAACACTGAAGCTTTCTTT
TRBV20-1	TRBJ1-5	-	-	CSARAAGSQPQHF	TGCAGTGCTAGAGCTGCTGGCAGTCAGCCCCAGCATTTT